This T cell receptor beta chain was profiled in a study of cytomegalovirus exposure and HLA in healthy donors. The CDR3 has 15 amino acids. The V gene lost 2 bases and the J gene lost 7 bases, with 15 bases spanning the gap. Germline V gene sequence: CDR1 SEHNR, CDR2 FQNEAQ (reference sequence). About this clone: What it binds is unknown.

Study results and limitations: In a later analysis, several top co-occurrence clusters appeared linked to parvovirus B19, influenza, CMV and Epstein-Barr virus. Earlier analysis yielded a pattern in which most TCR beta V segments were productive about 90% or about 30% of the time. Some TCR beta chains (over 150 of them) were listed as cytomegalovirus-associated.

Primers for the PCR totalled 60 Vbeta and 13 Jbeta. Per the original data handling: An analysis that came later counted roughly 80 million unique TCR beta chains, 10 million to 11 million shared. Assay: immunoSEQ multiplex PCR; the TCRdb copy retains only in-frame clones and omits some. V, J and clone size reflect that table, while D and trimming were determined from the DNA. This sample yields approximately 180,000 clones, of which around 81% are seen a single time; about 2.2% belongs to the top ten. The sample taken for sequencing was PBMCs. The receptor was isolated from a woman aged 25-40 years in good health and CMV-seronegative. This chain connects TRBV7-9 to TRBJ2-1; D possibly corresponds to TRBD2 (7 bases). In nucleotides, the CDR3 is TGTGCCAGCAGCTTACATGGGGGGGCGGTAAATGAGCAGTTCTTC. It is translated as CASSLHGGAVNEQFF.